A single sample is the source of the 12 T cell receptor beta chains below, sequenced in a study of T cell changes during pregnancy in multiple sclerosis. Using immunoSEQ multiplex PCR, the repertoire was profiled, and TCRdb retains in-frame clones only, with some absent. The sample yields over 45,000 clones, around 90% seen once. The specimen was peripheral blood, collected in the first trimester of pregnancy. All receptors derive from a female donor in good health, enrolled as a control in a pregnancy study.

The rearrangement links TRBV13 to TRBJ2-1; TRBD1 agrees at 9 bases. Germline lookup yields CDR1 PRHDT and CDR2 FYEKMQ (reference sequence). The CDR3 covers 14 residues. V lost 4 bases and J lost 4; bases outside the gene matches: 2. For the CDR3, the DNA is TGTGCCAGCAGCTCCGGGACAGGGTACAATGAGCAGTTCTTC. Its protein product is CASSSGTGYNEQFF.

V and J are TRBV2 and TRBJ2-2; D not certain. Germline lookup yields CDR1 SNHLY and CDR2 FYNNEI. V shed 0 bases and J shed 5 bases, with 7 bases lying between them. This CDR3 spans 14 amino acids. CDR3 nucleotide sequence: TGTGCCAGCAGTGAAGCTAGCTGGACCGGGGAGCTGTTTTTT. Translated, it gives CASSEASWTGELFF.

The CDR3 region has the DNA TGTGCCAGAAGCTTTTTGGGCTTCCAAGAGACCCAGTACTTC. Its translation is CARSFLGFQETQYF. This chain links TRBV5-3 with TRBJ2-5; D not resolved. TRBV5-3 is sorted into the ORF group, with uncertain function. This CDR3 comprises 14 residues. The V gene lost 2 bases and the J gene lost 1 base, with 9 bases spanning the gap.

V is TRBV5-3 and J is TRBJ1-2; 7 bases are shared with TRBD1. TRBV5-3 is marked as an open reading frame, function uncertain. The CDR3 is 13 amino acids. The V and J ends lost 8 bases and 8 bases, in that order; junction bases with no gene match: 12. DNA of the CDR3: TGTGCCAGCAGCCGGACAGGAGCCGAAGGCTACACCTTC. Amino acids: CASSRTGAEGYTF.

This chain uses TRBV15 with TRBJ2-7; D unclear. The ends were cut back, 0 bases at V and 2 bases at J, with 11 bases in the middle. The CDR3 length is 15 residues. Germline CDR1 reads LNHNV; CDR2 reads YYDKDF (reference sequence). The CDR3 loop is CATSRDLDAAYEQYF. CDR3 nucleotide sequence: TGTGCCACCAGCAGAGATCTAGACGCGGCCTACGAGCAGTACTTC.

CDR3 region: CASRPTSGLSEQYF. DNA for the CDR3: TGTGCCAGTAGACCAACTAGCGGTTTAAGCGAGCAGTACTTC. V is TRBV19 and J is TRBJ2-7; the match to TRBD2 covers 8 bases. This CDR3 comprises 14 residues. With 6 bases clipped from V and 6 bases from J, the junction kept 10 bases outside the gene matches. The germline V gene encodes CDR1 LNHDA and CDR2 SQIVND (reference sequence).

CDR3 amino acids: CASSPGQATDTQYF. CDR3 DNA sequence: TGTGCCAGCAGCCCGGGACAGGCGACAGATACGCAGTATTTT. The V call is TRBV11-1, the J call TRBJ2-3, with 8 bases aligning to TRBD1. V shed 5 bases, J shed 3 bases, and the junction held 4 bases outside the gene matches. The CDR3 runs to 14 residues. The germline gives CDR1 SGHAT, CDR2 FQDESV (reference sequence).

The chain has TRBV27 and TRBJ2-5; possibly TRBD1 for D (5 bases). V lost 2 bases and J 2 bases, leaving 24 bases between the germline ends. CDR3 length: 19 residues. Germline CDR1 MNHEY, CDR2 SMNVEV (reference sequence). The CDR3 loop reads CASSLGPGQTVLKQETQYF. In DNA, the CDR3 is TGTGCCAGCAGTTTAGGGCCAGGGCAGACCGTCCTCAAACAAGAGACCCAGTACTTC.

The rearrangement links TRBV30 to TRBJ2-7; weak D call: TRBD2 (6 bases). Deletions cut 8 bases from V and 4 bases from J, with 30 bases between. The length of the CDR3 is 17 residues. Germline loops: CDR1 GTSNPN, CDR2 SVGIG (reference sequence). The CDR3 spells CAGRKGPGTGVRYEQYF. The CDR3 DNA reads TGTGCCGGAAGAAAGGGGCCCGGGACTGGGGTAAGGTACGAGCAGTACTTC.

The chain uses TRBV5-1 and TRBJ1-1, with a weak D call TRBD1 (5 bases). Germline CDR1 and CDR2: SGHRS and YFSETQ. Trimming took off 7 bases at V and 0 bases at J, with 13 bases between the two ends. CDR3 length: 14 residues. The CDR3 region is CASSRTPMNTEAFF. CDR3 DNA sequence: TGCGCCAGCTCTCGGACACCGATGAACACTGAAGCTTTCTTT.

The chain joins TRBV7-6 to TRBJ2-7, with 10 nucleotides matching TRBD1. The CDR3 contains 20 residues. Germline trimming cut 3 bases from V and 2 bases from J; bases unmatched to any gene: 19. CDR1 and CDR2 (germline): SGHVS, FNYEAQ. The CDR3 region is CASSFYLPGQGLINPYEQYF. In nucleotides, the CDR3 is TGTGCCAGCAGCTTTTACTTACCGGGACAGGGGTTAATAAACCCCTACGAGCAGTACTTC. Drawing the rest from reference TRBV7-6 and TRBJ2-7, the complete variable domain is GAGVSQSPRYKVTKRGQDVALRCDPISGHVSLYWYRQALGQGPEFLTYFNYEAQQDKSGLPNDRFSAERPEGSISTLTIQRTEQRDSAMYRCASSFYLPGQGLINPYEQYFGPGTRLTVT.

The chain recombines TRBV7-9 with TRBJ1-4; TRBD1 agrees at 7 bases. Losses at the gene ends were 5 bases for V and 4 bases for J; bases not matched to a gene: 7. The CDR3 contains 15 residues. Germline V gives CDR1 SEHNR, CDR2 FQNEAQ (reference sequence). The CDR3 bases are TGTGCCAGCAGCCTCCAGGGACAGAGTAATGAAAAACTGTTTTTT. Its translation: CASSLQGQSNEKLFF.